This T cell receptor beta chain was observed in a study of OX40 agonist ivuxolimab in advanced cancers. Turning to the study itself: Partial responses occurred in Three dose-escalation patients, one with hepatocellular carcinoma and two with cutaneous melanoma.

Germline CDR1 is ENHRY and CDR2 is SYGVKD. Trimming removed 11 bases from V and 0 bases from J; junction bases left unmatched: 19. This CDR3 region has 18 residues. Clones were read by immunoSEQ multiplex PCR, and TCRdb kept only the in-frame ones, dropping some. The repertoire has roughly 23,000 clones, nearly 90% of them found once; the top ten carry 34%. The specimen was CD4+ or CD8+ T cells sorted from blood, collected in a trial of the OX40 agonist ivuxolimab. The source of this sequence is an adult with an advanced solid tumor such as melanoma, head and neck, liver or kidney cancer. The chain links TRBV10-3 to TRBJ2-3, with 8 bases that match TRBD2. CDR3 sequence reads: CAASGGEGGVASTDTQYF. The DNA for the CDR3 is TGTGCCGCCTCCGGGGGGGAGGGGGGCGTTGCTAGCACAGATACGCAGTATTTT.